This entry is about one T cell receptor (beta chain). The antigen is not known. Nominally healthy donors provided the samples, though records likely missed some immune exposures. These data come from a study of cytomegalovirus exposure and HLA in healthy donors. Regarding the study as a whole: A reported reduction in N-insertions relative to the roughly 670-donor mean was seen in an Asian-associated ancestry cluster in a later analysis. Sequence variants that were highly shared formed a cluster that was likely a sequencing artifact.

PCR used 60 Vbeta primers and 13 Jbeta primers. Per the study methods: Unique TCR beta chains numbered approximately 76 million in a later analysis, with roughly 11 million shared. The table came from immunoSEQ multiplex PCR; TCRdb's copy has only in-frame clones and leaves some out. V and J calls and clone size are given by that table; D and trimming were obtained from the DNA. The table has some 150,000 clones, roughly 79% seen once; the top ten hold around 1.5%. The V gene lost 5 bases and the J gene lost 5 bases, with 9 bases spanning the gap. There are 13 residues in the CDR3. Per germline, CDR1 SNHLY and CDR2 FYNNEI.

The chain couples TRBV2 to TRBJ2-2, with unresolved D. The sample was PBMCs. This receptor was identified in a young man in good health and CMV-seropositive. The DNA for the CDR3 is TGTGCCAGCAGTCTGCTATGGACCGGGGAGCTGTTTTTT. It specifies CASSLLWTGELFF.